The TCR beta chain under discussion was sequenced for a study of patients and donors after allogeneic stem cell transplantation. The CDR3 loop spans 13 amino acids. The germline V gene encodes CDR1 MNHNS and CDR2 SASEGT. V was shortened by 6 bases and J by 1 base, with 9 bases between the two germline ends. In TCRdb, the RT-PCR reads were re-called with MiXCR into one record per CDR3 protein. The table records about 230,000 distinct CDR3 sequences, approximately 14% of them present only once. This clonotype originated in a human donor who was either an allogeneic HSCT recipient or a stem cell or donor lymphocyte infusion donor (not recorded which). It is not recorded whose cells these are; they may come from a transplant donor. The sequenced sample was blood, either unsorted or a sorted T cell fraction (not recorded which). This chain connects TRBV6-1 to TRBJ1-1; no reliable D call. The chain's CDR3 is CASRKVTNTEAFF. The CDR3 DNA sequence: TGTGCCAGCAGGAAGGTAACGAACACTGAAGCTTTCTTT.